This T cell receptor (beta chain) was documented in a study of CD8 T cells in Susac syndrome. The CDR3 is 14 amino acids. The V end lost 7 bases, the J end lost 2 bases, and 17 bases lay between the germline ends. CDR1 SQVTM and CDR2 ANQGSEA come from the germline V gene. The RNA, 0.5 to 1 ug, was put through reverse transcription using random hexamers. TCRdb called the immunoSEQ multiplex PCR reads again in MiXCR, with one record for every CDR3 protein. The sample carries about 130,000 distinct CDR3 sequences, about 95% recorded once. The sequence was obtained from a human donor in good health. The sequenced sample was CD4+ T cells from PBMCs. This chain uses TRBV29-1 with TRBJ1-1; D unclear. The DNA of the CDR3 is TGCAGCGCCCCTTCCCGGGGTACAAACACTGAAGCTTTCTTT. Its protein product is CSAPSRGTNTEAFF.